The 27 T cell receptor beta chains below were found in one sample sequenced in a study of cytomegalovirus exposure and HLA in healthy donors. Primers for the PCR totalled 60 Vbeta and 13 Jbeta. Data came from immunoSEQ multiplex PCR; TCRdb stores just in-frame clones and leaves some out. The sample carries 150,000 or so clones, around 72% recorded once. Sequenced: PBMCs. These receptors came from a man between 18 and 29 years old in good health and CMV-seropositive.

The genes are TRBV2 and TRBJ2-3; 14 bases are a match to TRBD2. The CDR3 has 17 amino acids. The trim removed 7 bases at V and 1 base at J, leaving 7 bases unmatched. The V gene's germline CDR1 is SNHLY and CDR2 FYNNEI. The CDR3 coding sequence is TGTGCCAGCATTCCGGGACTAGCGGGGGTTCGCACAGATACGCAGTATTTT. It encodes CASIPGLAGVRTDTQYF. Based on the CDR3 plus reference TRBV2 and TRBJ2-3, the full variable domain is EPEVTQTPSHQVTQMGQEVILRCVPISNHLYFYWYRQILGQKVEFLVSFYNNEISEKSEIFDDQFSVERPDGSNFTLKIRSTKLEDSAMYFCASIPGLAGVRTDTQYFGPGTRLTVL.

CDR3: CASSFTRSSYNEQFF. In DNA, the CDR3 is TGTGCCAGCAGCTTCACTAGAAGCTCCTACAATGAGCAGTTCTTC. This chain joins TRBV5-4 and TRBJ2-1; D possibly corresponds to TRBD2 (5 bases). Trimming shortened V by 2 bases and J by 0 bases, and 9 bases separated the two germline ends. Per germline, CDR1 SGHNT and CDR2 YYREEE (reference sequence). The CDR3 totals 15 residues.

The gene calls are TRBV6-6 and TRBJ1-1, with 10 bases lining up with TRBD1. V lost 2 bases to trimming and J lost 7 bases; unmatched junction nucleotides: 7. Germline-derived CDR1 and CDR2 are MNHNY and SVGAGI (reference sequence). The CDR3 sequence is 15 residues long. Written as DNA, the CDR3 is TGTGCCAGCAGTTACAGTGGACAGGGGGATGTTGAAGCTTTCTTT. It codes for CASSYSGQGDVEAFF.

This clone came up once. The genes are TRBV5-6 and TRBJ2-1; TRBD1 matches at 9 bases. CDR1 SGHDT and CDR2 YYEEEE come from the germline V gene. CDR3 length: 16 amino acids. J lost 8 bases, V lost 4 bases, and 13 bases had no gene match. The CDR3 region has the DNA TGTGCCAGCAGCCGCTACGAACAGGGGGCATTGTATGAGCAGTTCTTC. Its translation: CASSRYEQGALYEQFF. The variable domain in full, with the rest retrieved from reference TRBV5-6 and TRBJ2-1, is DAGVTQSPTHLIKTRGQQVTLRCSPKSGHDTVSWYQQALGQGPQFIFQYYEEEERQRGNFPDRFSGHQFPNYSSELNVNALLLGDSALYLCASSRYEQGALYEQFFGPGTRLTVL.

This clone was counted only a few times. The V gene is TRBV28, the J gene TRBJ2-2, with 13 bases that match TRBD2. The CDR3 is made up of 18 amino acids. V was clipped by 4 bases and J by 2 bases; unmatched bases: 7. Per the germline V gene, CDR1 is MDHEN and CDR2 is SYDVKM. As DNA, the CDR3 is TGTGCCAGCAGTTCCCGGACTAGCGGGGGAGTAAACACCGGGGAGCTGTTTTTT. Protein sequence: CASSSRTSGGVNTGELFF.

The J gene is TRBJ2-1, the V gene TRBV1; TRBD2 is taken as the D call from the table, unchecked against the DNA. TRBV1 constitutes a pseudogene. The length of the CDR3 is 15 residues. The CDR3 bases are TGCACCAGCAGCCCTAGACTAGCGGGGGGTCGTGAGCAGTTCTTC. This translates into CTSSPRLAGGREQFF.

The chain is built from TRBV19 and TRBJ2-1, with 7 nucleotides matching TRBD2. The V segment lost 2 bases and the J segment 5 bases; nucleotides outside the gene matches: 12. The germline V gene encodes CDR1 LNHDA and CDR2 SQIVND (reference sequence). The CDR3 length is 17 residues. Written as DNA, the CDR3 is TGTGCCAGTAGTATACCCTGGGGCGGGAGTGGTGACAATGAGCAGTTCTTC. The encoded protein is CASSIPWGGSGDNEQFF.

The CDR3 is CASSSGTGLAYGYTF. CDR3 in DNA: TGTGCCAGCAGCTCAGGGACAGGACTTGCTTATGGCTACACCTTC. The gene calls are TRBV5-6 and TRBJ1-2; 8 bases match TRBD1. Germline V gives CDR1 SGHDT, CDR2 YYEEEE. The CDR3 runs 15 residues. Trimming removed 3 bases from V and 5 bases from J; junction bases left unmatched: 9.

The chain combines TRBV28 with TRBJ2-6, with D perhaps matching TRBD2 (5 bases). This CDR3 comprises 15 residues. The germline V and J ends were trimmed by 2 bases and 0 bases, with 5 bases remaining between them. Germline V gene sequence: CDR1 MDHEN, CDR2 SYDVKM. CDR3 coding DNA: TGTGCCAGCAGTTTAACTAGCTCTGGGGCCAACGTCCTGACTTTC. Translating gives CASSLTSSGANVLTF.

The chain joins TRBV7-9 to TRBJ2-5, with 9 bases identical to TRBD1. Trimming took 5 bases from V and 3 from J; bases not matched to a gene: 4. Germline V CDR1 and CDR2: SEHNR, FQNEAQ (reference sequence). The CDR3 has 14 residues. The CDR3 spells CASSRRDREETQYF. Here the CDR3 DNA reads TGTGCCAGCAGCCGCCGGGACAGGGAAGAGACCCAGTACTTC.

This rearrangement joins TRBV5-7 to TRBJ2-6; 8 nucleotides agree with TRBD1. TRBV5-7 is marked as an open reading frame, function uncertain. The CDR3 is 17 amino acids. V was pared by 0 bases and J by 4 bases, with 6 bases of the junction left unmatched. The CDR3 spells CASSLGAGGEGANVLTF. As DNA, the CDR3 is TGTGCCAGCAGCTTGGGGGCAGGGGGCGAGGGGGCCAACGTCCTGACTTTC.

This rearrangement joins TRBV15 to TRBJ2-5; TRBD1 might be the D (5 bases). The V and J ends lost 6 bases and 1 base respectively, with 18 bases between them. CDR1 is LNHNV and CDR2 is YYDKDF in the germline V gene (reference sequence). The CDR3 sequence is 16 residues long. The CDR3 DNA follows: TGTGCCACCAGTCAACCCTCGTCAGGGTTCCAAGAGACCCAGTACTTC. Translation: CATSQPSSGFQETQYF.

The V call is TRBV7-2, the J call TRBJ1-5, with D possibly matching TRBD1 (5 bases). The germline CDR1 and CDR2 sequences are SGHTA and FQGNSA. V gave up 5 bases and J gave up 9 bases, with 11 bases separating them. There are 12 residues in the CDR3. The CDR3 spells CASSIQGGPQHF. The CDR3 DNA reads TGTGCCAGCAGCATCCAGGGAGGGCCCCAGCATTTT. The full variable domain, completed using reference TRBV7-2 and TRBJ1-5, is GAGVSQSPSNKVTEKGKDVELRCDPISGHTALYWYRQSLGQGLEFLIYFQGNSAPDKSGLPSDRFSAERTGGSVSTLTIQRTQQEDSAVYLCASSIQGGPQHFGDGTRLSIL.

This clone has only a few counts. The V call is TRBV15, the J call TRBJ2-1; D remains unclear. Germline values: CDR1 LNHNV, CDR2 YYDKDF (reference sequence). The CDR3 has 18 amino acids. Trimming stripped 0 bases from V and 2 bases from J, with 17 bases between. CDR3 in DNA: TGTGCCACCAGCAGAGATTCGGAGCTTAGCTGGGCCTACAATGAGCAGTTCTTC. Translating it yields CATSRDSELSWAYNEQFF. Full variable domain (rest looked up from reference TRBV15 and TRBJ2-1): DAMVIQNPRYQVTQFGKPVTLSCSQTLNHNVMYWYQQKSSQAPKLLFHYYDKDFNNEADTPDNFQSRRPNTSFCFLDIRSPGLGDTAMYLCATSRDSELSWAYNEQFFGPGTRLTVL.

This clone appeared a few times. The chain's CDR3 is CASSLRGTATDTQYF. In DNA, the CDR3 is TGTGCCAGCAGTTTAAGGGGGACCGCAACAGATACGCAGTATTTT. The rearrangement uses TRBV28 and TRBJ2-3; the D gene is possibly TRBD1 (6 bases). Trimming cost V 2 bases and J 3 bases, with 12 bases left between them. This CDR3 comprises 15 residues. Germline CDR1 reads MDHEN; CDR2 reads SYDVKM.

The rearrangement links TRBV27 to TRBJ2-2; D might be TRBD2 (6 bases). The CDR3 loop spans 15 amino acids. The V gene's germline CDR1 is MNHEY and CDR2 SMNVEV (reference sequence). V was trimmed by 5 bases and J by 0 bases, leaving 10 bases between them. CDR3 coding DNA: TGTGCCAGCAGTCCCGGGACTTCGAACACCGGGGAGCTGTTTTTT. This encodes CASSPGTSNTGELFF.

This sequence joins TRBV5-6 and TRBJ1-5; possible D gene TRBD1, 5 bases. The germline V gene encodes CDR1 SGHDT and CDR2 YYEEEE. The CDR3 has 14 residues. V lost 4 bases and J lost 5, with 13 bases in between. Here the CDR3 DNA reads TGTGCCAGCAGCCTCAGGGTAGGGGATCAGCCCCAGCATTTT. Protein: CASSLRVGDQPQHF.

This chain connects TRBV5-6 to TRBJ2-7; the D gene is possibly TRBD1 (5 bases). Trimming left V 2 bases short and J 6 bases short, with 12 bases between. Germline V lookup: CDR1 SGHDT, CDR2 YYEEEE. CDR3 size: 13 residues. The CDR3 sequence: CASSFLRVFEQYF. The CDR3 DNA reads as TGTGCCAGCAGCTTTCTCAGGGTTTTCGAGCAGTACTTC.

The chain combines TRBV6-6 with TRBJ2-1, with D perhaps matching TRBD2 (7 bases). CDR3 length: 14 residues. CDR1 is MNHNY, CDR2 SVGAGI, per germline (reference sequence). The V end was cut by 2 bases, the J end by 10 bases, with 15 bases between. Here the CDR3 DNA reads TGTGCCAGCAGTTACGGGGGGGCGACTATCGAGCAGTTCTTC. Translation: CASSYGGATIEQFF.

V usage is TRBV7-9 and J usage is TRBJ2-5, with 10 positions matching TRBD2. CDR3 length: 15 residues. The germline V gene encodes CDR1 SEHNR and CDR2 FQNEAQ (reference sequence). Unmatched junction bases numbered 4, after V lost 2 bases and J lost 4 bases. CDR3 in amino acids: CASSLPGLAIETQYF. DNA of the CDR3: TGTGCCAGCAGCTTACCGGGACTAGCGATAGAGACCCAGTACTTC.

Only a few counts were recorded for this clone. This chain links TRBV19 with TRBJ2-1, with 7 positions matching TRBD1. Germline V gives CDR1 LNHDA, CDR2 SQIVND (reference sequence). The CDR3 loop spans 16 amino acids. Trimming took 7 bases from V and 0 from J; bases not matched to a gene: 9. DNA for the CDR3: TGTGCCAGTACTCGAGGGGGCCGGGGCTCCTACAATGAGCAGTTCTTC. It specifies CASTRGGRGSYNEQFF. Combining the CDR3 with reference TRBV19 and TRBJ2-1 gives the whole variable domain DGGITQSPKYLFRKEGQNVTLSCEQNLNHDAMYWYRQDPGQGLRLIYYSQIVNDFQKGDIAEGYSVSREKKESFPLTVTSAQKNPTAFYLCASTRGGRGSYNEQFFGPGTRLTVL.

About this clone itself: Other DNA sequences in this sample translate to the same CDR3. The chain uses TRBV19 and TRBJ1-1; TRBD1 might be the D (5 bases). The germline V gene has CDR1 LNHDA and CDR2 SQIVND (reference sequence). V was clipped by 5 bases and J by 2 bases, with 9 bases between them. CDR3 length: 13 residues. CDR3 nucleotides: TGTGCCAGTAGTCCGCAGGGAAACACTGAAGCTTTCTTT. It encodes CASSPQGNTEAFF.

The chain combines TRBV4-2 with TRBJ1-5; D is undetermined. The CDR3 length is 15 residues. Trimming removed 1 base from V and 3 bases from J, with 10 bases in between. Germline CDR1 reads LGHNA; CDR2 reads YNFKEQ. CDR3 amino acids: CASSQGPSPNQPQHF. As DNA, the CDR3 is TGTGCCAGCAGCCAAGGCCCTAGCCCCAATCAGCCCCAGCATTTT.

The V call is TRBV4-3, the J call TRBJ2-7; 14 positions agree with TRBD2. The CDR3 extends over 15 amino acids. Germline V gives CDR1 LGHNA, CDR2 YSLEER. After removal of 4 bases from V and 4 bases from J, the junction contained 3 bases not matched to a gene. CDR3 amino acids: CASSLGTSGSYEQYF. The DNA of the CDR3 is TGCGCCAGCAGCCTGGGGACTAGCGGGAGTTACGAGCAGTACTTC.

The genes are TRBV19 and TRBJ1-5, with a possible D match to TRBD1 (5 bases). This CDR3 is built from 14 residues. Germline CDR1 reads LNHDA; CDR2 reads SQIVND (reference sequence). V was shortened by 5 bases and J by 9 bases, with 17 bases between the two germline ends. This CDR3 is CASSLTQVSGPQHF. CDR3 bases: TGTGCCAGTAGTCTAACACAGGTCTCGGGGCCCCAGCATTTT.

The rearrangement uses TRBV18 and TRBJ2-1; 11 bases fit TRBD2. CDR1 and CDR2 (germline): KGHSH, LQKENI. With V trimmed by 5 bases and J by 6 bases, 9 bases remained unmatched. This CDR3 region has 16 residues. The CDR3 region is CASSEGLAGGVNEQFF. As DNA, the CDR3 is TGTGCCAGCTCAGAAGGACTAGCGGGTGGAGTCAATGAGCAGTTCTTC.

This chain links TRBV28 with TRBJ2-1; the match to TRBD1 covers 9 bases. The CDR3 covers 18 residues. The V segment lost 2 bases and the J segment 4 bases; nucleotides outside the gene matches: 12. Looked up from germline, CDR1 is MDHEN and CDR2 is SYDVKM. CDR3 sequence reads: CASSLSPRGTGKYNEQFF. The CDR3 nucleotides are TGTGCCAGCAGTTTAAGCCCACGAGGGACAGGGAAGTACAATGAGCAGTTCTTC.